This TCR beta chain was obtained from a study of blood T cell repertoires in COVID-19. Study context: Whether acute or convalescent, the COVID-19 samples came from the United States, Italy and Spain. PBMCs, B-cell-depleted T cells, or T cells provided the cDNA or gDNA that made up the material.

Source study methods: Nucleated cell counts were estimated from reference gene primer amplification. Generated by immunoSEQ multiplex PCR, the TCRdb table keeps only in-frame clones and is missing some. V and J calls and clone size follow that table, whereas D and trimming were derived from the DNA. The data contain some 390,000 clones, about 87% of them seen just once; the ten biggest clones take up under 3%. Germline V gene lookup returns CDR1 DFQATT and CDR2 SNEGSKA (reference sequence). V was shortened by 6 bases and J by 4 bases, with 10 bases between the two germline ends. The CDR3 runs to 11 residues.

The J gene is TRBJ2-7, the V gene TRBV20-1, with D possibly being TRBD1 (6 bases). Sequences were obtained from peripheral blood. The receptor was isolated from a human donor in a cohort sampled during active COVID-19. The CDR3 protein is CSAMDRYEQYF. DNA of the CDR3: TGCAGTGCCATGGACAGATACGAGCAGTACTTC.